Shown below are 21 T cell receptor beta chains from a single sample sequenced in a study of blood T cells in healthy people across ages. Together with a sample-barcoded 5' primer, a J-beta primer mix was included in a second PCR lasting roughly 6 to 12 cycles. TCRdb re-analysed the 5' RACE reads in MiXCR, keeping a single row per CDR3 protein. The sample contains 650,000 to 1,000,000 distinct CDR3 sequences, about 34% of which appear only once. The source material was blood. Every receptor here comes from a man aged 18 to 29 in good health.

The gene calls are TRBV7-8 and TRBJ1-6; 7 nucleotides agree with TRBD1. Per the germline V gene, CDR1 is SGHVS and CDR2 is FQNEAQ. The CDR3 extends over 16 amino acids. V lost 1 base, J lost 10 bases, and 10 bases stayed unmatched. CDR3 nucleotide sequence: TGTGCCAGCAGCTTAGTGAGGGCAGGGGGAGAATCACCCCTCCACTTT. This gives the protein CASSLVRAGGESPLHF.

Of note for this clonotype: A much larger clone sits a single nucleotide away, making a read error possible. J is TRBJ2-5 and V is TRBV7-2; D is possibly TRBD1 or TRBD2 (5 bases each). Germline loops: CDR1 SGHTA, CDR2 FQGNSA. This CDR3 has 15 amino acids. Between the trimmed V and J ends, which lost 4 bases and 11 bases, there was a span of 23 bases. In DNA, the CDR3 is TGTGCCAGCAGCTACGGTGGGGGTATTGGGAATGAGCAGTACTTC. Encoded protein: CASSYGGGIGNEQYF. Using reference TRBV7-2 and TRBJ2-5 for the parts outside the CDR3, the full variable domain is GAGVSQSPSNKVTEKGKDVELRCDPISGHTALYWYRQSLGQGLEFLIYFQGNSAPDKSGLPSDRFSAERTGGSVSTLTIQRTQQEDSAVYLCASSYGGGIGNEQYFGPGTRLLVL.

This clonotype came up many times. The V and J genes are TRBV12-3 or TRBV12-4 and TRBJ2-3; tentatively, D is TRBD2 (5 bases). This CDR3 has 15 amino acids. V dropped 1 base and J dropped 0 bases, with 8 bases sitting between them. DNA for the CDR3: TGTGCCAGCAGTTTAGTAGCGCCGAGCACAGATACGCAGTATTTT. As protein: CASSLVAPSTDTQYF.

The chain links TRBV15 to TRBJ2-7; D is unresolved. Trimming stripped 0 bases from V and 3 bases from J, with 9 bases between. CDR3 length: 14 residues. Germline V gene lookup returns CDR1 LNHNV and CDR2 YYDKDF (reference sequence). CDR3: CATSRDNGVYEQYF. As DNA, the CDR3 is TGTGCCACCAGCAGAGATAATGGAGTCTACGAGCAGTACTTC.

J is TRBJ2-1 and V is TRBV7-2; D is unclear. The J call could be wrong; TRBJ2-7 is a better fit for the DNA end. The V gene's germline CDR1 is SGHTA and CDR2 FQGNSA. This CDR3 is built from 11 residues. The DNA for the CDR3 is TGTGCCAGCAGCTTCAACAATGAGCAGTACTTC. It translates to CASSFNNEQYF.

This clonotype was observed a handful of times. This rearrangement joins TRBV5-1 to TRBJ1-3; D uncertain. With 4 bases removed from V and 2 bases from J, the gap between germline ends came to 13 bases. Germline V gives CDR1 SGHRS, CDR2 YFSETQ. This CDR3 contains 15 residues. The CDR3 DNA is TGCGCCAGCAGCATATCCGGAACGGCTGGAAACACCATATATTTT. Translation gives CASSISGTAGNTIYF.

The V gene is TRBV2, the J gene TRBJ2-1; TRBD1 might be the D (6 bases). The germline V gene has CDR1 SNHLY and CDR2 FYNNEI. V was pared by 1 base and J by 4 bases, with 11 bases between. This CDR3 comprises 15 residues. The CDR3 is CASSEGRGSYNEQFF. DNA for the CDR3: TGTGCCAGCAGTGAAGGCAGGGGCAGTTACAATGAGCAGTTCTTC.

Many counts were recorded for this clonotype. The CDR3 reads CASSPGGNNYGYTF. The CDR3 coding sequence is TGCGCCAGCAGCCCCGGGGGCAATAACTATGGCTACACCTTC. This sequence joins TRBV5-1 and TRBJ1-2; D possibly corresponds to TRBD1 (6 bases). Per germline, CDR1 SGHRS and CDR2 YFSETQ. The CDR3 covers 14 residues. Trimming stripped 4 bases from V and 1 base from J, with 11 bases between. The complete variable domain, with remaining parts taken from reference TRBV5-1 and TRBJ1-2, reads KAGVTQTPRYLIKTRGQQVTLSCSPISGHRSVSWYQQTPGQGLQFLFEYFSETQRNKGNFPGRFSGRQFSNSRSEMNVSTLELGDSALYLCASSPGGNNYGYTFGSGTRLTVV.

To note about this clonotype: A single base separates this from a much larger clone, so it may be a read error. The rearrangement uses TRBV20-1 and TRBJ2-7; possibly TRBD2 for D (5 bases). The germline gives CDR1 DFQATT, CDR2 SNEGSKA (reference sequence). This CDR3 contains 13 residues. The CDR3 sequence is CSTRTVSSYEQYF. CDR3 DNA: TGCAGTACTAGGACGGTCAGCTCCTACGAGCAGTACTTC.

V gene TRBV25-1 combines with J gene TRBJ2-5; D not certain. The V and J ends lost 1 base and 11 bases respectively, with 20 bases between them. The CDR3 loop spans 15 amino acids. Germline loops: CDR1 MGHDK, CDR2 SYGVNS. The CDR3 is CASSEWGLANNEQYF. Written as DNA, the CDR3 is TGTGCCAGCAGTGAATGGGGTCTCGCAAACAATGAGCAGTACTTC.

This clonotype appeared a single time. The chain links TRBV12-3 or TRBV12-4 to TRBJ2-7; perhaps TRBD2 as D (5 bases). This CDR3 has 14 amino acids. Trimming left V 7 bases short and J 7 bases short, with 20 bases between. The CDR3 here is CASTLDWEYNEQYF. The CDR3 DNA reads TGTGCCAGCACCCTGGACTGGGAGTACAATGAGCAGTACTTC.

This clonotype was recorded at least ten times. This chain joins TRBV12-3 or TRBV12-4 and TRBJ2-7; no reliable D call. The CDR3 spans 14 residues. V lost 4 bases and J lost 0, with 10 bases in between. The DNA for the CDR3 is TGTGCCAGCAGTTCGGGCATTGACTCCTACGAGCAGTACTTC. Its translation: CASSSGIDSYEQYF.

This clonotype was seen only once. A read error may account for a junction end that differs from germline. The chain combines TRBV7-2 with TRBJ2-5, with D maybe TRBD1 (6 bases). CDR3 length equals 16 residues. The V gene's germline CDR1 is SGHTA and CDR2 FQGNSA. As DNA, the CDR3 is TGTGCCGGCAGCTTAAGGACAGAAATCCGTCAAGAGACCCAGTACTTC. Translation gives CAGSLRTEIRQETQYF. Supplemented by reference TRBV7-2 and TRBJ2-5, the full variable domain reads GAGVSQSPSNKVTEKGKDVELRCDPISGHTALYWYRQSLGQGLEFLIYFQGNSAPDKSGLPSDRFSAERTGGSVSTLTIQRTQQEDSAVYLCAGSLRTEIRQETQYFGPGTRLLVL.

This clonotype occurred a few times. The rearrangement links TRBV4-1 to TRBJ2-3, with a tentative D call TRBD1 (6 bases). With 0 bases removed from V and 4 bases from J, the gap between germline ends came to 17 bases. From germline, CDR1 is MGHRA and CDR2 YSYEKL. This CDR3 region has 17 residues. The CDR3 spells CASSQDSRQVRPDTQYF. The CDR3 DNA sequence: TGCGCCAGCAGCCAAGATTCTCGACAGGTCAGGCCAGATACGCAGTATTTT.

The V call is TRBV11-2, the J call TRBJ2-7; maybe TRBD1 (5 bases). V was clipped by 2 bases and J by 2 bases, with 13 bases between them. From germline, CDR1 is SGHAT and CDR2 FQNNGV. The CDR3 is made up of 15 amino acids. The CDR3 nucleotides read TGTGCCAGCAGCTTAAGCAGGGTCCAGACCTACGAGCAGTACTTC. Its protein is CASSLSRVQTYEQYF. Using reference TRBV11-2 and TRBJ2-7 for the parts outside the CDR3, the full variable domain is EAGVAQSPRYKIIEKRQSVAFWCNPISGHATLYWYQQILGQGPKLLIQFQNNGVVDDSQLPKDRFSAERLKGVDSTLKIQPAKLEDSAVYLCASSLSRVQTYEQYFGPGTRLTVT.

This clonotype was seen repeatedly, ten times or more. The rearrangement links TRBV7-2 to TRBJ1-1; 8 bases are shared with TRBD1. V gave up 1 base and J gave up 4 bases; unmatched junction bases: 8. The CDR3 covers 16 residues. Germline V gene data show CDR1 as SGHTA and CDR2 as FQGNSA. CDR3 in DNA: TGTGCCAGCAGCTTAGGGGGGACAGGCTCGAGCACTGAAGCTTTCTTT. Protein product: CASSLGGTGSSTEAFF.

This clonotype has more than one count but fewer than ten. J is TRBJ2-5 and V is TRBV12-3 or TRBV12-4, with 9 bases aligning to TRBD1. With 3 bases clipped from V and 4 bases from J, the junction kept 6 bases outside the gene matches. The CDR3 consists of 15 residues. DNA of the CDR3: TGTGCCAGCAGTTTTGCGGGACAGGGTATAGAGACCCAGTACTTC. Translating gives CASSFAGQGIETQYF.

This clonotype was seen more than once but under ten times. The genes are TRBV12-3 or TRBV12-4 and TRBJ1-2; D might be TRBD1 (6 bases). V was cut by 0 bases and J by 8 bases, with 22 bases left in between. The CDR3 spans 17 residues. CDR3 residues: CASSLALRGSGAGGYTF. CDR3 in DNA: TGTGCCAGCAGTTTAGCGCTAAGGGGTTCAGGGGCTGGCGGCTACACCTTC.

This clonotype has a handful of counts. The chain carries TRBV24-1 and TRBJ2-2; no definite D call. CDR3 length equals 14 residues. Germline V gene data show CDR1 as KGHDR and CDR2 as SFDVKD. Trimming took 3 bases from V and 4 from J, leaving 8 bases between them. The CDR3 coding sequence is TGTGCCACCAGTGATAAACCGGGCACCGGGGAGCTGTTTTTT. It translates to CATSDKPGTGELFF.

The chain employs TRBV7-9 and TRBJ2-6; no firm D call. CDR1 and CDR2 from the germline V gene are SEHNR and FQNEAQ (reference sequence). V lost 7 bases and J lost 3, with 10 bases in between. CDR3 length: 14 amino acids. The CDR3 loop is CASISVYGANVLTF. Written as DNA, the CDR3 is TGTGCCAGCATCTCCGTGTATGGGGCCAACGTCCTGACTTTC.

The rearrangement uses TRBV20-1 and TRBJ2-3; 13 positions match TRBD2. Trimming took 5 bases from V and 0 from J; bases not matched to a gene: 8. Germline V gene data show CDR1 as DFQATT and CDR2 as SNEGSKA (reference sequence). CDR3 length: 17 amino acids. DNA for the CDR3: TGCAGTGCTGAGGGGACTAGCGGGGAACCTAGCACAGATACGCAGTATTTT. Protein sequence: CSAEGTSGEPSTDTQYF.